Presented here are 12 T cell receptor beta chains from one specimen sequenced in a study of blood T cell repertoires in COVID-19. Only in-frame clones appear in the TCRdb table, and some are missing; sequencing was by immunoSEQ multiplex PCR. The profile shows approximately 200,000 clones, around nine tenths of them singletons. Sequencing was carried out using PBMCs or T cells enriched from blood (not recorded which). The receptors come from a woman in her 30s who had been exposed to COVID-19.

The CDR3 is CASSGSSLAEQFF. The CDR3 region has the DNA TGTGCCAGCAGCGGGAGCAGTCTTGCTGAGCAGTTCTTC. The rearrangement uses TRBV2 and TRBJ2-1; D is possibly TRBD2 (6 bases). Per the germline V gene, CDR1 is SNHLY and CDR2 is FYNNEI. The CDR3 has 13 amino acids. V lost 6 bases to trimming and J lost 9 bases, with 15 bases between them.

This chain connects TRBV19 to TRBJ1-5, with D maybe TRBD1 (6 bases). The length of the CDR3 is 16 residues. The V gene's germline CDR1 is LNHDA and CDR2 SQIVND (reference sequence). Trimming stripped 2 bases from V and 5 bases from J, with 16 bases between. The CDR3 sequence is CASSIMGRGGDQPQHF. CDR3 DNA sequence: TGTGCCAGTAGTATAATGGGCAGGGGAGGGGATCAGCCCCAGCATTTT.

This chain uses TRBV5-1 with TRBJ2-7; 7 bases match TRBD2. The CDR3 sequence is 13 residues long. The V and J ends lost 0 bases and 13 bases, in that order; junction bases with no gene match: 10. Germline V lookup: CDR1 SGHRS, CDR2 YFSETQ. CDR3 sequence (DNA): TGCGCCAGCAGCTTGGCTAACGAGGGACTACCTTACTTC. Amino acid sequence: CASSLANEGLPYF.

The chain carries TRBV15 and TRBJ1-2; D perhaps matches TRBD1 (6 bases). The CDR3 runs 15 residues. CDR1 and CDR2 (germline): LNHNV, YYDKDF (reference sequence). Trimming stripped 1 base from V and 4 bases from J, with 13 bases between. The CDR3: CATSRAQGPAYGYTF. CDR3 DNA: TGTGCCACCAGCAGAGCTCAGGGGCCTGCCTATGGCTACACCTTC.

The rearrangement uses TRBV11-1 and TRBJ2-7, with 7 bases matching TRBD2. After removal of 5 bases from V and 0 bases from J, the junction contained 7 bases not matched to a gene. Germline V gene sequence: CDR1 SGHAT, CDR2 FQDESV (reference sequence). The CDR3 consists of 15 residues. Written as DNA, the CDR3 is TGTGCCAGCAGCGTCGGGACTACCTACTCCTACGAGCAGTACTTC. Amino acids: CASSVGTTYSYEQYF.

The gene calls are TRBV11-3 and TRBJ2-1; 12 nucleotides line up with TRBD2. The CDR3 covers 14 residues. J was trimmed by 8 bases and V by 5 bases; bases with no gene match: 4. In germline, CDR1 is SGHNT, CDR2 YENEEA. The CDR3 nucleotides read TGTGCCAGCAGCGAGACTAGCGGGAGTGATGAGCAGTTCTTC. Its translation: CASSETSGSDEQFF.

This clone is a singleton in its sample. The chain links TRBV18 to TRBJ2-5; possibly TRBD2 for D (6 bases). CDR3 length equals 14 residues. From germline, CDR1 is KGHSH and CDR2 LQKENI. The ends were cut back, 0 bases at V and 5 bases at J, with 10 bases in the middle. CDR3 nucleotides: TGTGCCAGCTCACCACCGGAGGGAAGGGAGACCCAGTACTTC. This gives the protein CASSPPEGRETQYF.

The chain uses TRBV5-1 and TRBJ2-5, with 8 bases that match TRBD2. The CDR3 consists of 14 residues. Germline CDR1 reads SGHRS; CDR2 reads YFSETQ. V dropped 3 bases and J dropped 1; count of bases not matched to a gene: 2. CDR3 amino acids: CASSWTSPQETQYF. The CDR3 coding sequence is TGCGCCAGCAGCTGGACTAGCCCCCAAGAGACCCAGTACTTC.

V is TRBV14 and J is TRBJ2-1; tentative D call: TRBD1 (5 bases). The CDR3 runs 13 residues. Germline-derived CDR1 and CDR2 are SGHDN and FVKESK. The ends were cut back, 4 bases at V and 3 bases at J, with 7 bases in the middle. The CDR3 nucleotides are TGTGCCAGCAGCCGGACACTCTACAATGAGCAGTTCTTC. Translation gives CASSRTLYNEQFF.

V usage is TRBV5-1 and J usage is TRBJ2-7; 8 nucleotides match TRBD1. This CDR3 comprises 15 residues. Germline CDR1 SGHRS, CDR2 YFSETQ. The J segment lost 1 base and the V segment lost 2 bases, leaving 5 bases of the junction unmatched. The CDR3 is CASSFAGGGSYEQYF. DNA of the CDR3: TGCGCCAGCAGCTTCGCAGGGGGCGGGTCCTACGAGCAGTACTTC.

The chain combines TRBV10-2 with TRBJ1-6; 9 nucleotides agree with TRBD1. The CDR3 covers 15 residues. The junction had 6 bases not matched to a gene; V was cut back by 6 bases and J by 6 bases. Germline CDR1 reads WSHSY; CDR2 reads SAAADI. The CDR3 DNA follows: TGCGCCAGCAGCCTGATGGACAGGGGTAATTCACCCCTCCACTTT. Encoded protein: CASSLMDRGNSPLHF.

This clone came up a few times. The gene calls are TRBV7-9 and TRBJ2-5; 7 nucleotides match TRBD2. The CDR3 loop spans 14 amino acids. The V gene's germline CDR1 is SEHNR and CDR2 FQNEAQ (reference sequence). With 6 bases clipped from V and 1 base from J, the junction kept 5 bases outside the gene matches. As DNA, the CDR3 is TGTGCCAGCAGGGGTCTAGCGGTCCAAGAGACCCAGTACTTC. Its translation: CASRGLAVQETQYF.